This passage covers 6 T cell receptor beta chains from one sample sequenced in a study of immune cell composition in non-small cell lung cancer. Normal lung was sampled as far from the tumour as possible, at least 3 cm. Generated by immunoSEQ multiplex PCR, the TCRdb table keeps only in-frame clones and is missing some. The sample records 4,500 to 6,000 clones, around nine tenths being singletons. Sequencing was carried out using non-adjacent lung tissue. The receptors here all came from a human donor with non-small cell lung cancer. Some clones in this sample may be carry-over from other donors' samples.

The rearrangement links TRBV28 to TRBJ2-3; 10 bases agree with TRBD2. Trimming at V came to 4 bases and at J to 2 bases, leaving 3 bases not matched to a gene. CDR3 length: 15 residues. Per germline, CDR1 MDHEN and CDR2 SYDVKM. CDR3 sequence reads: CASSSLAGDTDTQYF. The CDR3 DNA follows: TGTGCCAGCAGTTCGCTAGCGGGGGACACAGATACGCAGTATTTT. Combining the CDR3 with reference TRBV28 and TRBJ2-3 gives the whole variable domain DVKVTQSSRYLVKRTGEKVFLECVQDMDHENMFWYRQDPGLGLRLIYFSYDVKMKEKGDIPEGYSVSREKKERFSLILESASTNQTSMYLCASSSLAGDTDTQYFGPGTRLTVL.

The chain has TRBV5-6 and TRBJ1-1; D not resolved. There are 14 residues in the CDR3. V was pared by 1 base and J by 6 bases, with 13 bases between. Germline V gene data show CDR1 as SGHDT and CDR2 as YYEEEE. The CDR3 DNA follows: TGTGCCAGCAGCTTGCAGCTAGGAGGTTCTGAAGCTTTCTTT. Its translation is CASSLQLGGSEAFF.

The chain links TRBV11-2 to TRBJ1-1; D uncertain. There are 14 residues in the CDR3. V lost 0 bases to trimming and J lost 5 bases, with 10 bases between them. Per germline, CDR1 SGHAT and CDR2 FQNNGV. The CDR3 sequence is CASSLDVGGTEAFF. In nucleotides, the CDR3 is TGTGCCAGCAGCTTAGATGTGGGAGGAACTGAAGCTTTCTTT.

The genes are TRBV18 and TRBJ1-4; maybe TRBD1 (5 bases). V was trimmed by 1 base and J by 8 bases, leaving 11 bases between them. CDR3 size: 14 residues. Germline V gene sequence: CDR1 KGHSH, CDR2 LQKENI. The CDR3 nucleotides are TGTGCCAGCTCACCACGGGGGGTCCACGAAAAACTGTTTTTT. This codes for CASSPRGVHEKLFF. Using reference TRBV18 and TRBJ1-4 for the parts outside the CDR3, the full variable domain is NAGVMQNPRHLVRRRGQEARLRCSPMKGHSHVYWYRQLPEEGLKFMVYLQKENIIDESGMPKERFSAEFPKEGPSILRIQQVVRGDSAAYFCASSPRGVHEKLFFGSGTQLSVL.

This chain joins TRBV6-6 and TRBJ2-7; possibly TRBD2 for D (5 bases). Germline CDR1 is MNHNY and CDR2 is SVGAGI (reference sequence). CDR3 size: 12 residues. V was trimmed by 2 bases and J by 9 bases, leaving 11 bases between them. The chain's CDR3 is CASSYRGWGQYF. DNA of the CDR3: TGTGCCAGCAGTTACCGGGGATGGGGGCAGTACTTC.

The V gene is TRBV5-1, the J gene TRBJ1-4, with unresolved D. Trimming pared 4 bases from V and 4 bases from J, leaving 11 bases between. The CDR3 covers 14 residues. Germline CDR1 and CDR2: SGHRS and YFSETQ. The CDR3 is CASSPDAGNEKLFF. The CDR3 DNA reads TGCGCCAGCAGCCCGGACGCGGGTAATGAAAAACTGTTTTTT.